This T cell receptor beta chain emerged from a study of blood T cell repertoires in COVID-19. About the research overall: Nucleic acid was either cDNA or gDNA, and it came from T cells, B-cell-depleted T cells, or PBMCs.

Only in-frame clones appear in the TCRdb table, and some are missing; sequencing was by immunoSEQ multiplex PCR. The sample lists under 250,000 clones; 80% to 90% were seen once. Material: PBMCs or T cells enriched from blood (not recorded which). This clonotype originated in a woman in her twenties or thirties who had been exposed to COVID-19.

The CDR3 DNA reads as TGTGCCAGTAGTAATTTACCAGGGGGCACCTACAATGAGCAGTTCTTC. Translated: CASSNLPGGTYNEQFF. The chain employs TRBV19 and TRBJ2-1; 8 nucleotides match TRBD1. V lost 4 bases, J lost 2 bases, and 7 bases stayed unmatched. The germline CDR1 and CDR2 sequences are LNHDA and SQIVND (reference sequence). CDR3 length: 16 residues.